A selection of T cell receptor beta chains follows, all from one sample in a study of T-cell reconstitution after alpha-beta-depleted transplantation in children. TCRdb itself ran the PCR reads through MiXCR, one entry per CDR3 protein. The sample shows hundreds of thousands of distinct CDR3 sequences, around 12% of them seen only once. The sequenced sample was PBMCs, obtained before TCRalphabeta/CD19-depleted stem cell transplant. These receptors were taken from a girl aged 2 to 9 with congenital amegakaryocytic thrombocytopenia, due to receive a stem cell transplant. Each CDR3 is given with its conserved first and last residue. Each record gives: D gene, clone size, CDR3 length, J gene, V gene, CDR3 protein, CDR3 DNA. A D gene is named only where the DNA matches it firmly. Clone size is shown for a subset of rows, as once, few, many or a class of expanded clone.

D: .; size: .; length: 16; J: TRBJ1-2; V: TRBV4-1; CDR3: CASSQVRGQPNYGYTF; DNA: TGCGCCAGCAGCCAAGTGAGAGGACAGCCAAACTATGGCTACACCTTC
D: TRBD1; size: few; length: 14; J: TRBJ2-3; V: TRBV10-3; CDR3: CAITEDRATDTQYF; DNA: TGTGCCATCACCGAGGACAGGGCAACAGATACGCAGTATTTT
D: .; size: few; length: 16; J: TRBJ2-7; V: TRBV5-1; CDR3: CASSRSWGQVSYEQYF; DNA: TGCGCCAGCAGCCGATCGTGGGGGCAGGTCTCCTACGAGCAGTACTTC
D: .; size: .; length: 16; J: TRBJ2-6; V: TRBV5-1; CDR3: CASSFRFLSGANVLTF; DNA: TGCGCCAGCAGCTTTCGTTTTCTCTCTGGGGCCAACGTCCTGACTTTC
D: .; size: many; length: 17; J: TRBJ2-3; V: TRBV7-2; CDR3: CASSLFDSAPRTDTQYF; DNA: TGTGCCAGCAGCTTATTTGATTCGGCGCCCCGCACAGATACGCAGTATTTT
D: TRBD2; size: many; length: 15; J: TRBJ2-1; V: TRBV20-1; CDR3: CSARDLGGSINEQFF; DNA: TGCAGTGCTAGAGATCTTGGCGGGAGCATTAATGAGCAGTTCTTC
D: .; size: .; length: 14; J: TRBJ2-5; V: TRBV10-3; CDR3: CAISDIRGRETQYF; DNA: TGTGCCATCAGTGACATCAGGGGTAGGGAGACCCAGTACTTC
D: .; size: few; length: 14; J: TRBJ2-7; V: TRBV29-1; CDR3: CSVAQGTRSYEQYF; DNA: TGCAGCGTAGCGCAGGGCACCCGCTCCTACGAGCAGTACTTC
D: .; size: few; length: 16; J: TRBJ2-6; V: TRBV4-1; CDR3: CASSQFIHSETNVLTF; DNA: TGCGCCAGCAGCCAATTCATACACAGCGAGACCAACGTCCTGACTTTC
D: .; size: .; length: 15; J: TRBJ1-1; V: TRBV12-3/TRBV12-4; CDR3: CASSFGRGGGTETFF; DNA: TGTGCCAGCAGTTTTGGAAGGGGCGGGGGTACTGAAACTTTCTTT
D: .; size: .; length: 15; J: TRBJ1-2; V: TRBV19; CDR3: CASSLGVSPYYGYTF; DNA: TGTGCCAGTAGTCTCGGAGTTTCCCCGTATTATGGCTACACCTTC
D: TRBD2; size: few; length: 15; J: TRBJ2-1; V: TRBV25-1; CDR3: CASSELAGGPREQFF; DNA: TGTGCCAGCAGTGAATTGGCGGGAGGGCCCAGAGAGCAGTTCTTC
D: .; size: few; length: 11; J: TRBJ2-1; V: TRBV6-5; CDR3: CASAYYNEQFF; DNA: TGTGCCAGCGCCTATTACAATGAGCAGTTCTTC
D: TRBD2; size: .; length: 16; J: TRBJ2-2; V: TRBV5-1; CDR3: CASSRPRGRADGELFF; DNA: TGCGCCAGCAGCCGACCGCGCGGGAGGGCCGACGGGGAGCTGTTTTTT
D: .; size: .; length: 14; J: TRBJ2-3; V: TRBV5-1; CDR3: CASSLPLGTDTQYF; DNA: TGCGCCAGCAGCTTGCCACTAGGTACAGATACGCAGTATTTT